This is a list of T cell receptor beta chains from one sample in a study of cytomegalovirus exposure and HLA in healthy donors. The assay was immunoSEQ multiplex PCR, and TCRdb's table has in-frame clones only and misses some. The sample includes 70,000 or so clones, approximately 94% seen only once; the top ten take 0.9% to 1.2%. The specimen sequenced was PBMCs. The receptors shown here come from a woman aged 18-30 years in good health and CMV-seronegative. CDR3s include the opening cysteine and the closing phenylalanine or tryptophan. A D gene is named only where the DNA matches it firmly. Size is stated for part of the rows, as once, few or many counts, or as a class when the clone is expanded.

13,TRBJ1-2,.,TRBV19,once,TGTGCCAGTAGTCGAGCGAGTGTCTATGGCTACACCTTC,CASSRASVYGYTF
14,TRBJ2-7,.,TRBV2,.,TGTGCCAGCAGAAAAGCGGATACCACCTACGAGCAGTACTTC,CASRKADTTYEQYF
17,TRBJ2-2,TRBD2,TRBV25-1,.,TGTGCCAGCAGTGAACAACGCGGGGGGCTTAACACCGGGGAGCTGTTTTTT,CASSEQRGGLNTGELFF
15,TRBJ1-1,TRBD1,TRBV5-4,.,TGTGCCAGCAGCTTAGACAGGGGATGGTACACTGAAGCTTTCTTT,CASSLDRGWYTEAFF
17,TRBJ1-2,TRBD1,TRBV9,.,TGTGCCAGCAGCGCCTTCCTCCCTTTACAGGGGGCGTTTGGCTACACCTTC,CASSAFLPLQGAFGYTF
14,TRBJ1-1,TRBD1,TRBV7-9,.,TGTGCCAGCAGCTATACAGGGGGTGGAACTGAAGCTTTCTTT,CASSYTGGGTEAFF
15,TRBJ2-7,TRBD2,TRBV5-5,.,TGTGCCAGCAGCTTGGGGCTAGCGGGTTACTACGAGCAGTACTTC,CASSLGLAGYYEQYF
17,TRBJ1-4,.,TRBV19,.,TGTGCCAGTAGTATGCGACAGTGGGGTTCAACTAATGAAAAACTGTTTTTT,CASSMRQWGSTNEKLFF
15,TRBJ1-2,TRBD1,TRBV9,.,TGTGCCAGCAGCGTAGTCGGACAGGTCAACTATGGCTACACCTTC,CASSVVGQVNYGYTF
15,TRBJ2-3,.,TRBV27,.,TGTGCCAGCAGTTTCCCCAGGGTAGTAACAGATACGCAGTATTTT,CASSFPRVVTDTQYF
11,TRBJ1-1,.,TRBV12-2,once,TGTGCAAGTCGCTTGGACAGGCGAGCTTTCTTT,CASRLDRRAFF
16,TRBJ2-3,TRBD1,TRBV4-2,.,TGTGCCAGCAGCCAAGGGACAGGGCAGGGGGCAGATACGCAGTATTTT,CASSQGTGQGADTQYF
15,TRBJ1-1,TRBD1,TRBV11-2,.,TGTGCCAGCAGCTCCCCGGCGACAGGGGGGACTGAAGCTTTCTTT,CASSSPATGGTEAFF
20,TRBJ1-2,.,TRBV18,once,TGTGCCAGCTCACCACCAATTGGGCAGGGGTCTTCATTTACTAACTATGGCTACACCTTC,CASSPPIGQGSSFTNYGYTF
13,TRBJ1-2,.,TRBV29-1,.,TGCAGCGTTTCCACCGCGGTCTTGTATGGCTACACCTTC,CSVSTAVLYGYTF
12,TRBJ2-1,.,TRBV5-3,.,TGTGCCAGAAGCAAGACGGGCAATGAGCAGTTCTTC,CARSKTGNEQFF
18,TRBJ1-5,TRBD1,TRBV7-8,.,TGTGCCAGCAGCGCGGGGCCTATGACAGGGTTCGGCAATCAGCCCCAGCATTTT,CASSAGPMTGFGNQPQHF
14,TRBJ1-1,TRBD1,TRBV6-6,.,TGTGCCAGCAGCCCGCGGACAGGGAACACTGAAGCTTTCTTT,CASSPRTGNTEAFF
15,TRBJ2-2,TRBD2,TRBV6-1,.,TGTGCCAGCAGTATCGAGCGGGGGGGCGTCGGGGAGCTGTTTTTT,CASSIERGGVGELFF
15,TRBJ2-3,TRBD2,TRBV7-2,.,TGTGCCAGCAGCTTCCGGACTAGCGGGACAGATACGCAGTATTTT,CASSFRTSGTDTQYF
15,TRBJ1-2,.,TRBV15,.,TGTGCCACCAGCATGTGGACACTCGCGGGGGGAGGCTACACCTTC,CATSMWTLAGGGYTF
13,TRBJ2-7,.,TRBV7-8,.,TGTGCCAGCAGCTCTAGAGGCGGTTACGAGCAGTACTTC,CASSSRGGYEQYF
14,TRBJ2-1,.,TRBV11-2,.,TGTGCCAGCAGCCCGACGGGGGACCACATTAAGCAGTTCTTC,CASSPTGDHIKQFF
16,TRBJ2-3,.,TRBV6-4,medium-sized,TGTGCCAGCAGTGACTCGGCGGGGGCTAGCACAGATACGCAGTATTTT,CASSDSAGASTDTQYF
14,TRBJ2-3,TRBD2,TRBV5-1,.,TGCGCCAGCGCGGCGGGGGGGCCCACAGATACGCAGTATTTT,CASAAGGPTDTQYF
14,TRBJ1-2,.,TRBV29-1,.,TGCAGCGTCAGAACGCAGGGGCTTAACTATGGCTACACCTTC,CSVRTQGLNYGYTF
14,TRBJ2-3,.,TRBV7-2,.,TGTGCCAGCAGCCCACACTGGAGGACAGATACGCAGTATTTT,CASSPHWRTDTQYF
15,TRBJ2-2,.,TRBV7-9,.,TGTGCCAGCAGCTTAGGCCAGTTAAACACCGGGGAGCTGTTTTTT,CASSLGQLNTGELFF
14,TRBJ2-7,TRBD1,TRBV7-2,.,TGTGCCAGCAGCTTCGGACAGGGAGGCTACGAGCAGTACTTC,CASSFGQGGYEQYF
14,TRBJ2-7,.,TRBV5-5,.,TGTGCCAGCAGCCTCCTTCCGGGAGCCTACGAGCAGTACTTC,CASSLLPGAYEQYF
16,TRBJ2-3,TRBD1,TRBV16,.,TGTGCCAGCAGCGACGGACAGGGGGCGCCAGGAGATACGCAGTATTTT,CASSDGQGAPGDTQYF
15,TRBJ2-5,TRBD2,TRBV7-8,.,TGTGCCAGCAGCCCCCGGGTAGCGGGGGAGGAGACCCAGTACTTC,CASSPRVAGEETQYF
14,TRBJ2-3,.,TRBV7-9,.,TGTGCCAGCAGCTTAAGCGAGAGCACAGATACGCAGTATTTT,CASSLSESTDTQYF
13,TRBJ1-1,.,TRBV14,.,TGTGCCAGCAGCCAAGTGTACGGCACTGAAGCTTTCTTT,CASSQVYGTEAFF
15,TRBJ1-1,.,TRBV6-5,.,TGTGCCAGCAGTTACTCGGTGGGGGGAGGGACTGAAGCTTTCTTT,CASSYSVGGGTEAFF
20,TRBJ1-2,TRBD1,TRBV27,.,TGTGCCAGCAGTTTTCGCCGGACAATTCCACAGGGGGCAAAGTACTATGGCTACACCTTC,CASSFRRTIPQGAKYYGYTF
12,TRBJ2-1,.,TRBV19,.,TGTGCCAGTAGTATAGGAGGGCCTGAGCAGTTCTTC,CASSIGGPEQFF
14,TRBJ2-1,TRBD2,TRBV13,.,TGTGCCAGCAGCTCGACTAGCGGTTACAATGAGCAGTTCTTC,CASSSTSGYNEQFF
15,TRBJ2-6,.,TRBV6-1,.,TGTGCCAGCGATGTGGGGCAGGGTGGGGCCAACGTCCTGACTTTC,CASDVGQGGANVLTF
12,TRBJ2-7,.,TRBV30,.,TGTGCCCACGATAAGGGGGCCTACGAGCAGTACTTC,CAHDKGAYEQYF
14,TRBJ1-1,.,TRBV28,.,TGTGCCAGCCTAAGCCCCGGGTGGGACACTGAAGCTTTCTTT,CASLSPGWDTEAFF
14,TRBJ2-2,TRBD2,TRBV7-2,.,TGTGCCAGCAGGAAGGGACTATTCACCGGGGAGCTGTTTTTT,CASRKGLFTGELFF
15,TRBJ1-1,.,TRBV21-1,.,TGTGCCAGCAGCAACAAGGGACAGGTGGGCACTGAAGCTTTCTTT,CASSNKGQVGTEAFF
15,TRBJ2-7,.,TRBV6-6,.,TGTGCCAGCAGTTACGCACTGGGGAGGAACTACGAGCAGTACTTC,CASSYALGRNYEQYF
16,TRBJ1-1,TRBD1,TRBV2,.,TGTGCCAGCAGATACGGACAGGGGGCGTGGGTAACTGAAGCTTTCTTT,CASRYGQGAWVTEAFF
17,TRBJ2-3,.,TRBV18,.,TGTGCCAGCTCACCACAGGGGGGGCGGGACGTTGGAGATACGCAGTATTTT,CASSPQGGRDVGDTQYF
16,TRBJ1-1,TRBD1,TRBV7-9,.,TGTGCCAGCAGCTTAGGGGGACAGGGGGCCGGAACTGAAGCTTTCTTT,CASSLGGQGAGTEAFF
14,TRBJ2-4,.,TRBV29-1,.,TGCAGCGTTGAATTTAAGAGAGCCAAAAACATTCAGTACTTC,CSVEFKRAKNIQYF
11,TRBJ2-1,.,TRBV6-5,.,TGTGCCAGCAGTTACCAGCGGGAGCAGTTCTTC,CASSYQREQFF
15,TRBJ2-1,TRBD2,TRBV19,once,TGTGCCAGTAGTTCCCCGAGGGAGGGGTACAATGAGCAGTTCTTC,CASSSPREGYNEQFF
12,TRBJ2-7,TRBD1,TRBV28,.,TGTGCCAGCAGTCTGACAGGGACCGAGCAGTACTTC,CASSLTGTEQYF
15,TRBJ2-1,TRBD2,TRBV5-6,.,TGTGCCAGCAGCTTTCTTCTAGCGGGAGGCAATGAGCAGTTCTTC,CASSFLLAGGNEQFF